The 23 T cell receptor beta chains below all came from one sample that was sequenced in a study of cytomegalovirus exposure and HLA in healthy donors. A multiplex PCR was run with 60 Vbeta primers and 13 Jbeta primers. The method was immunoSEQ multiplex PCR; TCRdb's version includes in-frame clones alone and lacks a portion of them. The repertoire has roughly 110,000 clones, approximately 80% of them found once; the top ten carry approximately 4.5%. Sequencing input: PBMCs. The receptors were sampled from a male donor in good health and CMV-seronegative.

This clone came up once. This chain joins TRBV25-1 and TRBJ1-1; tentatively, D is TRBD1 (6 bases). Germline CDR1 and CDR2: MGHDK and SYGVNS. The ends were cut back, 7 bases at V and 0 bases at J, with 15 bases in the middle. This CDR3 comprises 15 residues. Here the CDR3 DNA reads TGTGCCAGCACTACAGGGCCGGCGATGAACACTGAAGCTTTCTTT. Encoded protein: CASTTGPAMNTEAFF.

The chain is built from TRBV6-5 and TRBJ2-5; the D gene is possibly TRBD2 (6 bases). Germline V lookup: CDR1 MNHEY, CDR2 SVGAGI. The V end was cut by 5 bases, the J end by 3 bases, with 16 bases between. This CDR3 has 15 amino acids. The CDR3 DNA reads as TGTGCCAGCAGTCTCCTGGGTTGGGGGGAAGAGACCCAGTACTTC. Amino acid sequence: CASSLLGWGEETQYF.

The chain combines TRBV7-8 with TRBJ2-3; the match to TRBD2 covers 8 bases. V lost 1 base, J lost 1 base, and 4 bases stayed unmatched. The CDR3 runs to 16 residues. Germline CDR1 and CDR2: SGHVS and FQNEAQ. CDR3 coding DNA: TGTGCCAGCAGCTTAGTCGTGACTAGCGGCACAGATACGCAGTATTTT. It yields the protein CASSLVVTSGTDTQYF. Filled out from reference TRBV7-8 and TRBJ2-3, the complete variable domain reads GAGVSQSPRYKVAKRGQDVALRCDPISGHVSLFWYQQALGQGPEFLTYFQNEAQLDKSGLPSDRFFAERPEGSVSTLKIQRTQQEDSAVYLCASSLVVTSGTDTQYFGPGTRLTVL.

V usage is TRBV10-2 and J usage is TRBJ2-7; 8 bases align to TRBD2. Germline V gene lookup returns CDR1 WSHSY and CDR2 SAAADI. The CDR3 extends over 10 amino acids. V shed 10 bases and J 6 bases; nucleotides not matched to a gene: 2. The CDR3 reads CATTSGEQYF. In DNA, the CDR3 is TGCGCCACAACTAGCGGCGAGCAGTACTTC.

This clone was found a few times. The CDR3: CASSETFSGRAGEDTQYF. CDR3 coding DNA: TGTGCCAGCAGTGAAACCTTTAGCGGGAGGGCCGGGGAAGATACGCAGTATTTT. The genes are TRBV25-1 and TRBJ2-3, with 11 bases lining up with TRBD2. The CDR3 runs 18 residues. J was trimmed by 5 bases and V by 2 bases; bases with no gene match: 12. Germline loops: CDR1 MGHDK, CDR2 SYGVNS.

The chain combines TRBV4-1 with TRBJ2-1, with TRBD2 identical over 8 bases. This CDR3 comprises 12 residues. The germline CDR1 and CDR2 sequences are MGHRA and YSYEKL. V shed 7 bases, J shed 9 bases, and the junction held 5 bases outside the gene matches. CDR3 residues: CASIGGGSEQFF. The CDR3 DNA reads TGCGCCAGCATCGGGGGGGGTAGTGAGCAGTTCTTC.

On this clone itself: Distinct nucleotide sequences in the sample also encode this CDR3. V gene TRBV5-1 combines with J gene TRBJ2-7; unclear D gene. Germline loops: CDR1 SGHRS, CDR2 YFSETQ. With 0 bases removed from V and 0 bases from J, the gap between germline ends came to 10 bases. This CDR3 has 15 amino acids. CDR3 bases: TGCGCCAGCAGCTTGGCCGGCGGTAGCTCCTACGAGCAGTACTTC. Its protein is CASSLAGGSSYEQYF.

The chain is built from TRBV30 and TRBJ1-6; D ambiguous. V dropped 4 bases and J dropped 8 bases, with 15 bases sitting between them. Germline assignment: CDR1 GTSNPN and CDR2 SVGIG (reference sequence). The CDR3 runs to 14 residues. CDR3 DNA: TGTGCCTGGAAATTCGGGGTTGGGGATTCACCCCTCCACTTT. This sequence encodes CAWKFGVGDSPLHF.

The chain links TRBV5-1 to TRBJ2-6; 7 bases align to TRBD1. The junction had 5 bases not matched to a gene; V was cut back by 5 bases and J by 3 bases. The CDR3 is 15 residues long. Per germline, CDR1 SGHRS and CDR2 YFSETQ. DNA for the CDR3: TGCGCCAGCAGACAGGGGTATGATGGGGCCAACGTCCTGACTTTC. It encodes CASRQGYDGANVLTF.

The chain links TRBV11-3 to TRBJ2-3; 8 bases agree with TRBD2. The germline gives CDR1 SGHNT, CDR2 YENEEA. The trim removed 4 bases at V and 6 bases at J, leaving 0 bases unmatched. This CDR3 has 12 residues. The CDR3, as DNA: TGTGCCAGCAGCTCGGGAGGGGATACGCAGTATTTT. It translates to CASSSGGDTQYF.

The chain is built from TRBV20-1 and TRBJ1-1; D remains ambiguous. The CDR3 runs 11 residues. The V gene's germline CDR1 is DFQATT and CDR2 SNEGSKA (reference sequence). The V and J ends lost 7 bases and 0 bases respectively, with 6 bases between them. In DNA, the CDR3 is TGCAGTGTATCCGTGAACACTGAAGCTTTCTTT. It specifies CSVSVNTEAFF.

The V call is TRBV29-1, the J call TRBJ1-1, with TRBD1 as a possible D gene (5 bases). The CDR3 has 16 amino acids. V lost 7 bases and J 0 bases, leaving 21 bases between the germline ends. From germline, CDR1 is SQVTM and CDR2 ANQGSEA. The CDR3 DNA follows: TGCAGCGCCAAGTATAGTGACAGCACTATGAACACTGAAGCTTTCTTT. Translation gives CSAKYSDSTMNTEAFF.

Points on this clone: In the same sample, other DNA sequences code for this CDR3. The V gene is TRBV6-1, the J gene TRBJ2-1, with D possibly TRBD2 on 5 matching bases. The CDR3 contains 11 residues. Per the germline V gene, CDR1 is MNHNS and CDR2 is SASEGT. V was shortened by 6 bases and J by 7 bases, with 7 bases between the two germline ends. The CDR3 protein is CASRTGNEQFF. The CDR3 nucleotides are TGTGCCAGCAGAACGGGGAATGAGCAGTTCTTC.

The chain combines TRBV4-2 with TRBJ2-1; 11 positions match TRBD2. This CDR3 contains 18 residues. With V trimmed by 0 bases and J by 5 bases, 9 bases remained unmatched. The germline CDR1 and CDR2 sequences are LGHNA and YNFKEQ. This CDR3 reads CASSQDLTSGSFDNEQFF. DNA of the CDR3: TGTGCCAGCAGCCAAGATCTCACTAGCGGGAGTTTTGACAATGAGCAGTTCTTC.

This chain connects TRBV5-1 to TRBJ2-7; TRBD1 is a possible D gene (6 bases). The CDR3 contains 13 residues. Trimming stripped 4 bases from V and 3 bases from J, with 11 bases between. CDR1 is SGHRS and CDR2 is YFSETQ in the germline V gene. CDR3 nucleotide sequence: TGCGCCAGCAGCGCCAGGGGCCGCTACGAGCAGTACTTC. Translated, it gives CASSARGRYEQYF.

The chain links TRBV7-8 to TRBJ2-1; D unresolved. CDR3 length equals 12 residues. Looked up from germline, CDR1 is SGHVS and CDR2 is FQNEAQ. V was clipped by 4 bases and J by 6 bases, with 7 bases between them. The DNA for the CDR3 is TGTGCCAGCAGCTCCTATACCAATGAGCAGTTCTTC. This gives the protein CASSSYTNEQFF.

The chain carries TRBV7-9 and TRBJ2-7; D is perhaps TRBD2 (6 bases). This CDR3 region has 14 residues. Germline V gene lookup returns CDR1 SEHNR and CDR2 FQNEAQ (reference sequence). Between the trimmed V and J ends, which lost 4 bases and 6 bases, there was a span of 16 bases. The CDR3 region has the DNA TGTGCCAGCAGCTCGCGGGATCACCCTTCCGAGCAGTACTTC. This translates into CASSSRDHPSEQYF.

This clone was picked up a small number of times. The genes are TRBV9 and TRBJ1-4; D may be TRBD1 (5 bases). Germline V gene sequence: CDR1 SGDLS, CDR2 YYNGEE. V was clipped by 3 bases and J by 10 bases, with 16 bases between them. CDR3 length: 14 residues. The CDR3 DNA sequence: TGTGCCAGCAGCGCAGGGTCTCCCAAGGGAAAACTGTTTTTT. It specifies CASSAGSPKGKLFF.

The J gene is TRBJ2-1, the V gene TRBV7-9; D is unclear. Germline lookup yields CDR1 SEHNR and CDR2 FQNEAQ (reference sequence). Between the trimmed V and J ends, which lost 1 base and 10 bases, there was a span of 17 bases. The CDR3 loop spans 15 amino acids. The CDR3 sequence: CASSLVSGKATEQFF. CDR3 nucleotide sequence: TGTGCCAGCAGCTTAGTATCGGGTAAGGCGACGGAGCAGTTCTTC.

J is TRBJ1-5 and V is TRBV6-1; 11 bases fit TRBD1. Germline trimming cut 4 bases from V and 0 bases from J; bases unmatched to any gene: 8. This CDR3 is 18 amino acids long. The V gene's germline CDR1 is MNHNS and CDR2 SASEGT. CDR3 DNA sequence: TGTGCCAGCAGTGGACCGGGACAGGGGGTAATTAGCAATCAGCCCCAGCATTTT. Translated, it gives CASSGPGQGVISNQPQHF.

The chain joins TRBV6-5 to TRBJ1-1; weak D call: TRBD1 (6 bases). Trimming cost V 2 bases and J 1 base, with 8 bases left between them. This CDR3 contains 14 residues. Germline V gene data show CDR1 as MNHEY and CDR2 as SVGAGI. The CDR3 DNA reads TGTGCCAGCAGTTACCCGGGACAGAACACTGAAGCTTTCTTT. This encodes CASSYPGQNTEAFF.

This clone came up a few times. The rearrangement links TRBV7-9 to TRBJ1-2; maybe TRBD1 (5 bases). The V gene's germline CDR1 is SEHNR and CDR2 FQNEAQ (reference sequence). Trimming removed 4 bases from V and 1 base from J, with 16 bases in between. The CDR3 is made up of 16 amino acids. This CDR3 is CASSSRGYEINYGYTF. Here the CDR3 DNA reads TGTGCCAGCAGCTCGCGGGGCTACGAAATTAACTATGGCTACACCTTC.

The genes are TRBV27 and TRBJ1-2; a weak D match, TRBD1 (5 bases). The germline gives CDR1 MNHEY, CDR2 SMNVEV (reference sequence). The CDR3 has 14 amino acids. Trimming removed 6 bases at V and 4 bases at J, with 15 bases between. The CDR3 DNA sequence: TGTGCCAGCAGCCGCGGGACGGACGTCTATGGCTACACCTTC. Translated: CASSRGTDVYGYTF.